Presented here are 30 T cell receptor beta chains from one specimen sequenced in a study of neoadjuvant anti-PD-1 for oral cavity cancer. Profiling relied on immunoSEQ multiplex PCR, and the TCRdb table lists in-frame clones only, not all of them. The repertoire includes around 14,000 clones, approximately 67% of them detected once, and approximately 2.3% sits in the top ten. The starting material was PBMCs, obtained before nivolumab (anti-PD-1) treatment. These TCRs come from a person aged 40 to 85 with oral cavity squamous cell carcinoma.

The J gene is TRBJ1-1, the V gene TRBV6-1; 7 positions match TRBD1. Germline loops: CDR1 MNHNS, CDR2 SASEGT. V trimming: 6 bases; J trimming: 2 bases; junction bases outside the gene matches: 9. The CDR3 runs 15 residues. This chain's CDR3 is CASSLQGGLNTEAFF. The CDR3 coding sequence is TGTGCCAGCAGCCTCCAGGGGGGGTTAAACACTGAAGCTTTCTTT.

This chain links TRBV11-2 with TRBJ2-5; D gene unclear. With 0 bases removed from V and 5 bases from J, the gap between germline ends came to 13 bases. The CDR3 spans 15 residues. Germline CDR1 and CDR2: SGHAT and FQNNGV. As DNA, the CDR3 is TGTGCCAGCAGCTTAGATTACAGTCCCCGCGAGACCCAGTACTTC. It translates to CASSLDYSPRETQYF. Full variable domain (rest looked up from reference TRBV11-2 and TRBJ2-5): EAGVAQSPRYKIIEKRQSVAFWCNPISGHATLYWYQQILGQGPKLLIQFQNNGVVDDSQLPKDRFSAERLKGVDSTLKIQPAKLEDSAVYLCASSLDYSPRETQYFGPGTRLLVL.

The chain employs TRBV30 and TRBJ2-3; TRBD2 aligns across 8 bases. Looked up from germline, CDR1 is GTSNPN and CDR2 is SVGIG (reference sequence). This CDR3 has 15 residues. Trimming took 2 bases from V and 0 from J; bases not matched to a gene: 4. The CDR3 sequence is CAWSMTSVSTDTQYF. The CDR3 nucleotides read TGTGCCTGGAGTATGACTAGCGTTAGCACAGATACGCAGTATTTT. The complete variable domain, with remaining parts taken from reference TRBV30 and TRBJ2-3, reads SQTIHQWPATLVQPVGSPLSLECTVEGTSNPNLYWYRQAAGRGLQLLFYSVGIGQISSEVPQNLSASRPQDRQFILSSKKLLLSDSGFYLCAWSMTSVSTDTQYFGPGTRLTVL.

This clone was detected only a few times. The DNA for the CDR3 is TGTGCCAGCAGGGACAGCGGTACCTATGGCTACACCTTC. Residues: CASRDSGTYGYTF. J is TRBJ1-2 and V is TRBV6-5, with D perhaps TRBD1 (6 bases). From germline, CDR1 is MNHEY and CDR2 SVGAGI. The V end was cut by 6 bases, the J end by 4 bases, with 12 bases between. This CDR3 spans 13 amino acids.

This chain links TRBV25-1 with TRBJ2-2; 7 positions match TRBD2. Germline V gene data show CDR1 as MGHDK and CDR2 as SYGVNS. V gave up 4 bases and J gave up 5 bases; unmatched junction bases: 7. The CDR3 length is 15 residues. The CDR3 sequence: CASSGLARGTGELFF. CDR3 sequence (DNA): TGTGCCAGCAGTGGACTAGCTCGCGGTACCGGGGAGCTGTTTTTT.

This clone was picked up a small number of times. The chain combines TRBV18 with TRBJ1-1, with 7 bases lining up with TRBD1. Trimming cost V 3 bases and J 0 bases; bases outside gene matches: 4. The CDR3 runs to 15 residues. CDR1 and CDR2 from the germline V gene are KGHSH and LQKENI. Here the CDR3 reads CASSPGGQMNTEAFF. CDR3 coding DNA: TGTGCCAGCTCACCCGGGGGACAGATGAACACTGAAGCTTTCTTT. Full variable domain (remainder filled in from reference TRBV18 and TRBJ1-1): NAGVMQNPRHLVRRRGQEARLRCSPMKGHSHVYWYRQLPEEGLKFMVYLQKENIIDESGMPKERFSAEFPKEGPSILRIQQVVRGDSAAYFCASSPGGQMNTEAFFGQGTRLTVV.

The chain joins TRBV28 to TRBJ2-7; D gene ambiguous. The germline gives CDR1 MDHEN, CDR2 SYDVKM. Trimming stripped 2 bases from V and 3 bases from J, with 2 bases between. This CDR3 is built from 11 residues. DNA of the CDR3: TGTGCCAGCAGTTTAAACTACGAGCAGTACTTC. Translated: CASSLNYEQYF.

In its sample, this clone was seen once. The chain combines TRBV15 with TRBJ2-7; D possibly corresponds to TRBD1 (6 bases). Trimming took off 5 bases at V and 2 bases at J, with 19 bases between the two ends. Germline CDR1 reads LNHNV; CDR2 reads YYDKDF (reference sequence). The CDR3 contains 16 residues. CDR3 residues: CATSAEPGHRTYEQYF. The DNA for the CDR3 is TGTGCCACCAGCGCAGAACCGGGACACCGGACCTACGAGCAGTACTTC.

The CDR3 DNA sequence: TGTGCCACTTCCAGACAGACCCGGCAGTTCTTC. Protein sequence: CATSRQTRQFF. This sequence joins TRBV2 and TRBJ2-1, with TRBD1 as a possible D gene (5 bases). The V and J ends lost 10 bases and 12 bases respectively, with 16 bases between them. CDR3 size: 11 residues. Germline V gene lookup returns CDR1 SNHLY and CDR2 FYNNEI.

This sequence joins TRBV7-6 and TRBJ1-4; D gene unclear. The V gene lost 1 base and the J gene lost 4 bases, with 7 bases spanning the gap. This CDR3 is built from 14 residues. Per germline, CDR1 SGHVS and CDR2 FNYEAQ. CDR3 loop: CASSLGAGNEKLFF. CDR3 nucleotides: TGTGCCAGCAGCTTAGGGGCTGGTAATGAAAAACTGTTTTTT. The full variable domain, rest sourced from reference TRBV7-6 and TRBJ1-4, is GAGVSQSPRYKVTKRGQDVALRCDPISGHVSLYWYRQALGQGPEFLTYFNYEAQQDKSGLPNDRFSAERPEGSISTLTIQRTEQRDSAMYRCASSLGAGNEKLFFGSGTQLSVL.

The V call is TRBV30, the J call TRBJ1-1; 7 bases are a match to TRBD1. Germline V gene sequence: CDR1 GTSNPN, CDR2 SVGIG (reference sequence). V trimming: 0 bases; J trimming: 10 bases; junction bases outside the gene matches: 8. The CDR3 has 13 residues. The CDR3 bases are TGTGCCTGGAGTGTTCCAATGACAGGGACAGCTTTCTTT. This codes for CAWSVPMTGTAFF. The whole variable domain, remainder taken from reference TRBV30 and TRBJ1-1, is SQTIHQWPATLVQPVGSPLSLECTVEGTSNPNLYWYRQAAGRGLQLLFYSVGIGQISSEVPQNLSASRPQDRQFILSSKKLLLSDSGFYLCAWSVPMTGTAFFGQGTRLTVV.

J is TRBJ2-7 and V is TRBV2, with D possibly being TRBD1 (6 bases). Germline V CDR1 and CDR2: SNHLY, FYNNEI. V gave up 6 bases and J gave up 2 bases, with 8 bases separating them. The CDR3 runs to 12 residues. CDR3 coding DNA: TGTGCCAGCAGATGGACAGCCTACGAGCAGTACTTC. Its translation: CASRWTAYEQYF.

The V gene is TRBV5-1, the J gene TRBJ1-1, with D possibly matching TRBD1 (5 bases). The CDR3 is made up of 13 amino acids. The ends were cut back, 5 bases at V and 0 bases at J, with 8 bases in the middle. From germline, CDR1 is SGHRS and CDR2 YFSETQ. CDR3 sequence reads: CASRGRLNTEAFF. CDR3 bases: TGCGCCAGCAGGGGACGGTTGAACACTGAAGCTTTCTTT.

This clone appeared a single time. At one end the junction does not follow the germline gene, possibly because of a read error. The genes are TRBV9 and TRBJ1-1; D call uncertain. Per the germline V gene, CDR1 is SGDLS and CDR2 is YYNGEE. The length of the CDR3 is 14 residues. This CDR3 is CASTVDEGGTEAFF. In DNA, the CDR3 is TGTGCCAGCACCGTAGACGAGGGTGGCACTGAAGCTTTCTTT. Full variable domain (outside the CDR3, taken from reference TRBV9 and TRBJ1-1): DSGVTQTPKHLITATGQRVTLRCSPRSGDLSVYWYQQSLDQGLQFLIQYYNGEERAKGNILERFSAQQFPDLHSELNLSSLELGDSALYFCASTVDEGGTEAFFGQGTRLTVV.

The chain recombines TRBV6-6 with TRBJ1-1; D perhaps matches TRBD1 (6 bases). Germline CDR1 MNHNY, CDR2 SVGAGI (reference sequence). V was trimmed by 10 bases and J by 6 bases, leaving 15 bases between them. The CDR3 extends over 12 amino acids. The CDR3 is CATRGEVAEAFF. The CDR3 nucleotides are TGTGCCACCAGGGGTGAGGTCGCTGAAGCTTTCTTT.

The chain couples TRBV5-6 to TRBJ1-2; possibly TRBD1 for D (6 bases). The length of the CDR3 is 14 residues. Per germline, CDR1 SGHDT and CDR2 YYEEEE. V dropped 4 bases and J dropped 5 bases, with 15 bases sitting between them. For the CDR3, the DNA is TGTGCCAGCAGCCTGCAGGGGAGGAGGTATGGCTACACCTTC. Translating it yields CASSLQGRRYGYTF.

This chain connects TRBV20-1 to TRBJ2-4; D gene uncertain. Trimming pared 3 bases from V and 2 bases from J, leaving 2 bases between. This CDR3 has 11 amino acids. The germline V gene has CDR1 DFQATT and CDR2 SNEGSKA (reference sequence). DNA of the CDR3: TGCAGTGCTAGTCCCAAAAACATTCAGTACTTC. Amino acids: CSASPKNIQYF.

The genes are TRBV7-9 and TRBJ2-1, with 12 bases aligning to TRBD2. The CDR3 is 17 amino acids. Per germline, CDR1 SEHNR and CDR2 FQNEAQ (reference sequence). Unmatched junction bases numbered 5, after V lost 2 bases and J lost 3 bases. Written as DNA, the CDR3 is TGTGCCAGCAGCTTACTGACTAGCGGGAGTGTCTACAATGAGCAGTTCTTC. Amino acids: CASSLLTSGSVYNEQFF.

The CDR3 nucleotides read TGTGCCACCAGCAGAGCCGGGACAGGGTTAGGAAACACCATATATTTT. This codes for CATSRAGTGLGNTIYF. The gene calls are TRBV15 and TRBJ1-3, with 9 bases matching TRBD1. Trimming at V came to 1 base and at J to 4 bases, leaving 5 bases not matched to a gene. The CDR3 spans 16 residues. Germline V gene sequence: CDR1 LNHNV, CDR2 YYDKDF (reference sequence).

The V call is TRBV7-2, the J call TRBJ2-4, with TRBD2 matching 9 bases. Germline CDR1 SGHTA, CDR2 FQGNSA. The CDR3 loop spans 16 amino acids. J lost 1 base, V lost 1 base, and 2 bases had no gene match. The chain's CDR3 is CASSLGSGRAKNIQYF. DNA for the CDR3: TGTGCCAGCAGCTTAGGAAGCGGGAGGGCCAAAAACATTCAGTACTTC.

The chain combines TRBV4-1 with TRBJ2-2; D gene ambiguous. There are 15 residues in the CDR3. Germline lookup yields CDR1 MGHRA and CDR2 YSYEKL. With 0 bases removed from V and 7 bases from J, the gap between germline ends came to 12 bases. The CDR3 nucleotides read TGCGCCAGCAGCCAAGAACCAGGCTTTAACGGGGAGCTGTTTTTT. Translating gives CASSQEPGFNGELFF.

In this sample, this clone turned up a few times. The V and J genes are TRBV11-2 and TRBJ2-3; 8 nucleotides agree with TRBD2. Trimming cost V 8 bases and J 0 bases; bases outside gene matches: 7. CDR3 size: 15 residues. Germline lookup yields CDR1 SGHAT and CDR2 FQNNGV. The CDR3 protein is CASGASGSSTDTQYF. CDR3 coding DNA: TGTGCCAGCGGTGCTAGCGGGTCTAGCACAGATACGCAGTATTTT.

This clone was observed a few times. V and J are TRBV4-1 and TRBJ2-2, with 9 bases lining up with TRBD1. Unmatched junction bases numbered 10, after V lost 4 bases and J lost 4 bases. Germline loops: CDR1 MGHRA, CDR2 YSYEKL. CDR3 length: 17 residues. The CDR3 DNA reads as TGCGCCAGCAGCCTCACAGGGGGCTTTTCGAGCACCGGGGAGCTGTTTTTT. It codes for CASSLTGGFSSTGELFF.

V is TRBV4-1 and J is TRBJ2-7; D may be TRBD2 (5 bases). The V gene's germline CDR1 is MGHRA and CDR2 YSYEKL. The CDR3 extends over 14 amino acids. Between the trimmed V and J ends, which lost 3 bases and 2 bases, there was a span of 11 bases. This CDR3 reads CASSHDYATYEQYF. As DNA, the CDR3 is TGCGCCAGCAGCCACGACTATGCAACCTACGAGCAGTACTTC.

The CDR3 DNA is TGTGCCAGCAGCTTGTTGGGACAGGGAGCCGGCTATGGCTACACCTTC. Translating it yields CASSLLGQGAGYGYTF. The chain couples TRBV5-6 to TRBJ1-2; 9 bases are a match to TRBD1. With V trimmed by 1 base and J by 4 bases, 8 bases remained unmatched. CDR1 SGHDT and CDR2 YYEEEE come from the germline V gene. CDR3 length equals 16 residues.

This clone has a handful of counts. The chain joins TRBV2 to TRBJ1-2; D is ambiguous. Trimming took off 7 bases at V and 4 bases at J, with 10 bases between the two ends. CDR1 and CDR2 from the germline V gene are SNHLY and FYNNEI. There are 12 residues in the CDR3. The CDR3: CASTFESYGYTF. CDR3 bases: TGTGCCAGCACCTTCGAGAGCTATGGCTACACCTTC.

The J gene is TRBJ2-7, the V gene TRBV7-2; D may correspond to TRBD1 or TRBD2 (6 bases each). There are 16 residues in the CDR3. Trimming removed 5 bases from V and 3 bases from J, with 20 bases in between. The germline gives CDR1 SGHTA, CDR2 FQGNSA. Here the CDR3 DNA reads TGTGCCAGCAGCCCCGGCCGGGGGCGGCCGTTCTACGAGCAGTACTTC. This sequence encodes CASSPGRGRPFYEQYF.

The chain's CDR3 is CASSLDMWNTEAFF. The CDR3 DNA reads TGTGCCAGCAGCCTTGACATGTGGAACACTGAAGCTTTCTTT. The J gene is TRBJ1-1, the V gene TRBV7-9, with D unclear. V lost 5 bases to trimming and J lost 1 base, with 11 bases between them. CDR1 and CDR2 from the germline V gene are SEHNR and FQNEAQ (reference sequence). CDR3 length equals 14 residues.

The chain combines TRBV5-6 with TRBJ1-1; 8 bases are shared with TRBD1. This CDR3 spans 14 amino acids. V trimming: 4 bases; J trimming: 4 bases; junction bases outside the gene matches: 6. Germline V gives CDR1 SGHDT, CDR2 YYEEEE. The CDR3 nucleotides are TGTGCCAGCAGCCTTCGACAGGGGAGCACTGAAGCTTTCTTT. Its protein is CASSLRQGSTEAFF.

This clone was seen a handful of times. The chain combines TRBV2 with TRBJ1-4; the D is unclear. V lost 6 bases, J lost 5 bases, and 16 bases lay in between. From germline, CDR1 is SNHLY and CDR2 FYNNEI. The CDR3 totals 15 residues. In nucleotides, the CDR3 is TGTGCCAGCAGGCCCCGGCGGCTGCTGAATGAAAAACTGTTTTTT. Its protein is CASRPRRLLNEKLFF. The full variable domain, its missing parts supplied by reference TRBV2 and TRBJ1-4, is EPEVTQTPSHQVTQMGQEVILRCVPISNHLYFYWYRQILGQKVEFLVSFYNNEISEKSEIFDDQFSVERPDGSNFTLKIRSTKLEDSAMYFCASRPRRLLNEKLFFGSGTQLSVL.